This is a list of T cell receptor beta chains from one sample in a study of glioma-infiltrating T cells after dendritic cell vaccination. Method: immunoSEQ multiplex PCR; TCRdb's copy keeps in-frame clones and lacks some. The profile shows more than 75,000 clones, roughly 87% of them singletons. The sequencing here drew on blood, taken after dendritic cell vaccination. These receptors were taken from a human donor with glioblastoma. The CDR3 runs from the conserved cysteine through the conserved F or W. A D gene is named only where the DNA matches it firmly. Some rows mark clone size as missing; the rest say once, few, many or name a class of expanded clone.

>NA|TRBV21-1|NA|TRBJ1-2
CASSLLGGGSNYGYTF
TGTGCCAGCAGCCTTCTGGGAGGGGGATCTAACTATGGCTACACCTTC
>NA|TRBV7-7|once|TRBJ1-1
CASSQTGDTEAFF
TGTGCCAGCAGCCAAACAGGAGACACTGAAGCTTTCTTT
>NA|TRBV7-9|NA|TRBJ2-7
CASSSTTVYEQYF
TGTGCCAGCAGCTCGACGACAGTTTACGAGCAGTACTTC
>TRBD1|TRBV2|few|TRBJ1-1
CASSEQGATEAFF
TGTGCCAGCAGTGAACAGGGGGCCACTGAAGCTTTCTTT
>NA|TRBV2|NA|TRBJ2-7
CASSYTEQYEQYF
TGTGCCAGCAGTTATACCGAACAGTACGAGCAGTACTTC
>NA|TRBV7-2|NA|TRBJ1-4
CASSEGVSEKLFF
TGTGCCAGCAGCGAGGGCGTGTCTGAAAAACTGTTTTTT
>TRBD2|TRBV2|NA|TRBJ2-2
CASRESGGALNTGELFF
TGTGCCAGCAGGGAGAGCGGGGGGGCGCTTAACACCGGGGAGCTGTTTTTT
>TRBD1|TRBV18|NA|TRBJ1-6
CASSRDRGNSPLHF
TGTGCCAGCTCGCGGGACAGGGGGAATTCACCCCTCCACTTT
>TRBD1|TRBV29-1|NA|TRBJ1-4
CSVERPGGEKLFF
TGCAGCGTTGAAAGGCCAGGGGGTGAAAAACTGTTTTTT
>NA|TRBV6-5|NA|TRBJ1-1
CASSYSSGGPNTEAFF
TGTGCCAGCAGTTACTCTTCCGGAGGGCCGAACACTGAAGCTTTCTTT
>NA|TRBV7-8|NA|TRBJ1-1
CASSYDRDTEAFF
TGTGCCAGCAGCTACGACCGGGACACTGAAGCTTTCTTT
>TRBD2|TRBV15|NA|TRBJ2-3
CATSREPSLAGEADTQYF
TGTGCCACCAGCAGAGAGCCCTCACTAGCGGGGGAGGCAGATACGCAGTATTTT
>NA|TRBV5-6|NA|TRBJ2-5
CASSPSDRWGVKTQYF
TGTGCCAGCAGCCCATCGGACAGGTGGGGGGTAAAGACCCAGTACTTC
>TRBD1|TRBV5-1|NA|TRBJ2-5
CASSLNVPDRDPETQYF
TGCGCCAGCAGCCTTAATGTGCCGGACAGGGATCCAGAGACCCAGTACTTC
>TRBD1|TRBV4-2|NA|TRBJ1-3
CASSPRQGFSGNTIYF
TGTGCCAGCAGCCCCCGACAGGGATTCTCTGGAAACACCATATATTTT
>TRBD1|TRBV9|NA|TRBJ1-1
CASSAPGGTEAFF
TGTGCCAGCAGCGCCCCAGGGGGCACTGAAGCTTTCTTT
>TRBD2|TRBV5-4|NA|TRBJ2-3
CASSFQRGGPDTQYF
TGTGCCAGCAGCTTCCAGCGGGGGGGCCCAGATACGCAGTATTTT
>NA|TRBV29-1|NA|TRBJ1-1
CSVKSDMNTEAFF
TGCAGCGTTAAATCGGACATGAACACTGAAGCTTTCTTT
>NA|TRBV25-1|few|TRBJ2-6
CASRRGHSTSGANVLTF
TGTGCCAGCAGGAGAGGGCATTCCACCTCTGGGGCCAACGTCCTGACTTTC
>NA|TRBV7-9|NA|TRBJ2-5
CASSLGHVVGGNQETQYF
TGTGCCAGCAGCTTAGGACACGTGGTGGGGGGTAACCAAGAGACCCAGTACTTC
>TRBD1|TRBV27|NA|TRBJ1-2
CASTSLGQGAFYGYTF
TGTGCCAGCACCTCCTTGGGGCAGGGGGCGTTCTATGGCTACACCTTC
>TRBD1|TRBV6-5|NA|TRBJ1-5
CASEDRGQVQPQHF
TGTGCCAGCGAAGACAGGGGGCAAGTTCAGCCCCAGCATTTT
>TRBD1|TRBV7-8|NA|TRBJ2-7
CASSLSDRGYEQYF
TGTGCCAGCAGCTTGTCTGACAGGGGTTACGAGCAGTACTTC
>TRBD1|TRBV10-1|NA|TRBJ1-2
CASPGTGGADGYTF
TGCGCCAGTCCCGGGACAGGGGGCGCGGATGGCTACACCTTC
>NA|TRBV7-3|NA|TRBJ1-1
CASSLMGSGGGTEAFF
TGTGCCAGCAGCTTAATGGGATCGGGGGGAGGGACTGAAGCTTTCTTT
>NA|TRBV5-1|NA|TRBJ1-6
CASSLVQEDSPLHF
TGCGCCAGCAGCTTGGTTCAGGAAGATTCACCCCTCCACTTT
>NA|TRBV19|once|TRBJ2-5
CASSRTADTQETQYF
TGTGCCAGTAGTCGAACAGCCGATACCCAAGAGACCCAGTACTTC
>NA|TRBV14|NA|TRBJ2-3
CASSPTGGDTQYF
TGTGCCAGCAGCCCGACAGGTGGGGATACGCAGTATTTT